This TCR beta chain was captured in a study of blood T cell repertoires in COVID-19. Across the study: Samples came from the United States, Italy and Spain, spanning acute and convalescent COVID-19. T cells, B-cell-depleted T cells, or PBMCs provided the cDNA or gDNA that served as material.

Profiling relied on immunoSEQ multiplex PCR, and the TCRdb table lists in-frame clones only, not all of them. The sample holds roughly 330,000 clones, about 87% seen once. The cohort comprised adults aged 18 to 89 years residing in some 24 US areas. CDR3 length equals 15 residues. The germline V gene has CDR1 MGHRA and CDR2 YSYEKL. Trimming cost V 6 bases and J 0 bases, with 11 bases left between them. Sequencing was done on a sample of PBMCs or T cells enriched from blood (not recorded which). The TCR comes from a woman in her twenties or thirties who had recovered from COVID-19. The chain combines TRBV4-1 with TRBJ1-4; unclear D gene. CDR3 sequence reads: CASRTTTATNEKLFF. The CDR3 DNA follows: TGCGCCAGCAGAACCACCACTGCAACTAATGAAAAACTGTTTTTT.